This T cell receptor (beta chain) was found in a study of preoperative IRX-2 immunotherapy in early breast cancer. Looked up from germline, CDR1 is SQVTM and CDR2 is ANQGSEA. V was clipped by 4 bases and J by 2 bases, with 15 bases between them. The CDR3 runs 14 residues. The treatment denotes: preoperative locoregional IRX-2 cytokine immunotherapy. This phase Ib study tested locoregional IRX-2 cytokine immunotherapy given before surgery. TCRdb's copy holds only in-frame clones and misses some; the assay was immunoSEQ multiplex PCR. The data contain fewer than 25,000 clones, approximately 80% of them singletons.

This chain joins TRBV29-1 and TRBJ2-7; D is perhaps TRBD1 or TRBD2 (6 bases each). This clonotype was obtained from a human donor with breast cancer. The sequencing used lymph node tissue, collected after IRX-2 immunotherapy. The CDR3 coding sequence is TGCAGCGTTGGTCGTCGGGGGCACACCTACGAGCAGTACTTC. Amino acid sequence: CSVGRRGHTYEQYF.